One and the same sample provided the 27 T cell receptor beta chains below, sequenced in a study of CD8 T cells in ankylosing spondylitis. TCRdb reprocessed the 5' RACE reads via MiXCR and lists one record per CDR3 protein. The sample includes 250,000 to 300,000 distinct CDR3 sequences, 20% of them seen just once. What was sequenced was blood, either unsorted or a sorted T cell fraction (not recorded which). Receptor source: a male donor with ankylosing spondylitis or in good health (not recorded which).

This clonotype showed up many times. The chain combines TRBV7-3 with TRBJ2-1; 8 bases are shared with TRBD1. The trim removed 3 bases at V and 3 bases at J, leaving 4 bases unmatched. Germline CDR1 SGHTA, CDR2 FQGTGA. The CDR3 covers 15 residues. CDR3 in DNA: TGTGCCAGCAGCTTTGACAGGGGAAACTACAATGAGCAGTTCTTC. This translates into CASSFDRGNYNEQFF.

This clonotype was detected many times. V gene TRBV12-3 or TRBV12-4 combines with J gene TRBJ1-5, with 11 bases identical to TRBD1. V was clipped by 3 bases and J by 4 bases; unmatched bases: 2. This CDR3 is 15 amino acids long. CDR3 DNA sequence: TGTGCCAGCAGTTTCGGGACAGGGGGAAATCAGCCCCAGCATTTT. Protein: CASSFGTGGNQPQHF.

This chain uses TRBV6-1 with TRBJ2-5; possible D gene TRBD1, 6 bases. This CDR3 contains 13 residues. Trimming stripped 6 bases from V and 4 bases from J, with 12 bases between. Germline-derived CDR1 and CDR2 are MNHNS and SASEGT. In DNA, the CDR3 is TGTGCCAGCAGGAAACAGGGCCGAGAGACCCAGTACTTC. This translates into CASRKQGRETQYF.

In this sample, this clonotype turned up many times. This chain's CDR3 is CSARDPLGDTQYF. The CDR3 coding sequence is TGCAGTGCTAGAGATCCCCTGGGGGATACGCAGTATTTT. The rearrangement joins TRBV20-1 to TRBJ2-3; D is ambiguous. The CDR3 runs 13 residues. Trimming took 0 bases from V and 6 from J, leaving 10 bases between them. CDR1 and CDR2 from the germline V gene are DFQATT and SNEGSKA (reference sequence).

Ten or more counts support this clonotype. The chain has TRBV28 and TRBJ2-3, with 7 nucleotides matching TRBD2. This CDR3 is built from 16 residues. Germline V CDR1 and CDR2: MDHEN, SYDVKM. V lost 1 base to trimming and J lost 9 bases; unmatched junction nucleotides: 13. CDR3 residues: CASSLSGTTGQDTQYF. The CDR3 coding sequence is TGTGCCAGCAGTTTATCCGGGACTACCGGCCAGGACACGCAGTATTTT.

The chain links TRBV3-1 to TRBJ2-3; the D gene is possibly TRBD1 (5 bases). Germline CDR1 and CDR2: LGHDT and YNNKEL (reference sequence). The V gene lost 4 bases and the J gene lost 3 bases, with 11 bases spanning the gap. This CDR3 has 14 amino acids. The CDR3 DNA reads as TGTGCCAGCAGCCTGGGCAGGGATACAGATACGCAGTATTTT. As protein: CASSLGRDTDTQYF.

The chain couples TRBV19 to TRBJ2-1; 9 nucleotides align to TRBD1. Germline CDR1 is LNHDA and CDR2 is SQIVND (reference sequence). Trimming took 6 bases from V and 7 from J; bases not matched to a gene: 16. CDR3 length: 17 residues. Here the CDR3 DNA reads TGTGCCAGTAGCACGAACCCGCCCGGACAGGGGAAAAATGAGCAGTTCTTC. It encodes CASSTNPPGQGKNEQFF.

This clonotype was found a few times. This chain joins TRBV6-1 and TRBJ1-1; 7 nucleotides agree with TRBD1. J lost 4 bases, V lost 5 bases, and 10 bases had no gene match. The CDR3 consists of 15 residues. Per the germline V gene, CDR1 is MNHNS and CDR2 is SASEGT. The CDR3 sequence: CASSPRQGTATEAFF. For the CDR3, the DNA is TGTGCCAGCAGTCCGCGACAGGGTACCGCCACTGAAGCTTTCTTT.

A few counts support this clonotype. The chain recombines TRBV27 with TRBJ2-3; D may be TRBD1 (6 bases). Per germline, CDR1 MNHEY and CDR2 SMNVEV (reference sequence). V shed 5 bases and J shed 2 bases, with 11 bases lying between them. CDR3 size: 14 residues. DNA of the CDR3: TGTGCCAGCAGTCCCCGACAGGCCACAGATACGCAGTATTTT. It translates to CASSPRQATDTQYF.

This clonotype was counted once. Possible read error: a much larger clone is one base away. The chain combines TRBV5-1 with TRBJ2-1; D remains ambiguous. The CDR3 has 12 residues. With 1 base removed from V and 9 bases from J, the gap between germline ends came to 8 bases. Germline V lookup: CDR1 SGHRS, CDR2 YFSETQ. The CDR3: CASSLSTIEQFF. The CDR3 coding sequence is TGCGCCAGCAGCTTGTCCACCATTGAGCAGTTCTTC. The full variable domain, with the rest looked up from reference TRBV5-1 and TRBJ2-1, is KAGVTQTPRYLIKTRGQQVTLSCSPISGHRSVSWYQQTPGQGLQFLFEYFSETQRNKGNFPGRFSGRQFSNSRSEMNVSTLELGDSALYLCASSLSTIEQFFGPGTRLTVL.

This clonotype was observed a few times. The CDR3 coding sequence is TGTGCCAGCAGCCAAGATTCCGGAAATAACTATGGCTACACCTTC. Its translation is CASSQDSGNNYGYTF. The gene calls are TRBV4-2 and TRBJ1-2; D is ambiguous. The germline CDR1 and CDR2 sequences are LGHNA and YNFKEQ. This CDR3 region has 15 residues. V gave up 0 bases and J gave up 1 base, with 9 bases separating them.

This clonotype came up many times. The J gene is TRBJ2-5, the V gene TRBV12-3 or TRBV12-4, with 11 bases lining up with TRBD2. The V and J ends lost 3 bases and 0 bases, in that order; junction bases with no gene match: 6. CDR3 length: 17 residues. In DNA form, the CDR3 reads TGTGCCAGCAGTTTTCTAGCGGGGGGCCCGTACCAAGAGACCCAGTACTTC. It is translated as CASSFLAGGPYQETQYF.

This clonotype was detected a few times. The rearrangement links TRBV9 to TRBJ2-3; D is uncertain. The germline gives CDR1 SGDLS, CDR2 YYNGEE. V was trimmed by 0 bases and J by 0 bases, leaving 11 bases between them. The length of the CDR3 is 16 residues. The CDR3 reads CASSVVGASSTDTQYF. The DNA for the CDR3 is TGTGCCAGCAGCGTAGTCGGCGCCTCTAGCACAGATACGCAGTATTTT. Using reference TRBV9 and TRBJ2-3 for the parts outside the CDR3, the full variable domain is DSGVTQTPKHLITATGQRVTLRCSPRSGDLSVYWYQQSLDQGLQFLIQYYNGEERAKGNILERFSAQQFPDLHSELNLSSLELGDSALYFCASSVVGASSTDTQYFGPGTRLTVL.

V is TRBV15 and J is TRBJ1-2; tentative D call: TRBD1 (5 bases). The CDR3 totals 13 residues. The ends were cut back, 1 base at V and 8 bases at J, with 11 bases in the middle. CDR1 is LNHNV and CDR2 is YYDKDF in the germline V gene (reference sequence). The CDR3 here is CATSRGRQFGYTF. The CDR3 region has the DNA TGTGCCACCAGCAGAGGAAGACAGTTCGGCTACACCTTC.

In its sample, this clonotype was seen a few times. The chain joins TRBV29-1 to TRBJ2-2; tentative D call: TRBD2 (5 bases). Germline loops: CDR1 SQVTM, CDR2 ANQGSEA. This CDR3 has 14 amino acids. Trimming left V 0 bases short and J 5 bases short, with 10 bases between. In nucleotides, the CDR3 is TGCAGCGTTGAAGATCCCCTAGCAACCGGGGAGCTGTTTTTT. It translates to CSVEDPLATGELFF.

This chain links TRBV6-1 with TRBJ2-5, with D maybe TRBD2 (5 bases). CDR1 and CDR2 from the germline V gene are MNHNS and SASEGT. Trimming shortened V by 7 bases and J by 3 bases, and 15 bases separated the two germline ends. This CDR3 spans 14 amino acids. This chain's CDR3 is CASTHLAEEETQYF. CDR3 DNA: TGTGCCAGCACCCACCTGGCGGAGGAAGAGACCCAGTACTTC.

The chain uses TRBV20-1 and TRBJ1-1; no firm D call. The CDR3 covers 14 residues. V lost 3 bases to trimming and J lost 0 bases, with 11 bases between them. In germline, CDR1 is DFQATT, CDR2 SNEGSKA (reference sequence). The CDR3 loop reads CSARPPELNTEAFF. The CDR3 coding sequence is TGCAGTGCTAGGCCCCCAGAGTTGAACACTGAAGCTTTCTTT.

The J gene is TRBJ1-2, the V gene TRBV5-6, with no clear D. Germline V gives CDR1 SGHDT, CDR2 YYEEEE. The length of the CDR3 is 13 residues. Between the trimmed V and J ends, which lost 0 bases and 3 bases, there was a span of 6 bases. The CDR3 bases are TGTGCCAGCAGCTTGGGAAGGGACTATGGCTACACCTTC. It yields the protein CASSLGRDYGYTF. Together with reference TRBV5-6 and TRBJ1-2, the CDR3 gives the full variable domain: DAGVTQSPTHLIKTRGQQVTLRCSPKSGHDTVSWYQQALGQGPQFIFQYYEEEERQRGNFPDRFSGHQFPNYSSELNVNALLLGDSALYLCASSLGRDYGYTFGSGTRLTVV.

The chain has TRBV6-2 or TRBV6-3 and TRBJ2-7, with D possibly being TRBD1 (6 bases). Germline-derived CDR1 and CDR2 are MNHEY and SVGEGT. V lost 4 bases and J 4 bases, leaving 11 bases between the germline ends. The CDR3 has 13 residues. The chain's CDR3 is CASSSQGFYEQYV. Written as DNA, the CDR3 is TGTGCCAGCAGTTCCCAGGGGTTTTACGAGCAGTACGTC.

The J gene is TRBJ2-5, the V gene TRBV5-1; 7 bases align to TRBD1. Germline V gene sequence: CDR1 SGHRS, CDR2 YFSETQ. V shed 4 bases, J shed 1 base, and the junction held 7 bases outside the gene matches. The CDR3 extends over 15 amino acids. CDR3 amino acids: CASSTGTAIQETQYF. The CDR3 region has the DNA TGCGCCAGCAGCACCGGGACAGCTATCCAAGAGACCCAGTACTTC.

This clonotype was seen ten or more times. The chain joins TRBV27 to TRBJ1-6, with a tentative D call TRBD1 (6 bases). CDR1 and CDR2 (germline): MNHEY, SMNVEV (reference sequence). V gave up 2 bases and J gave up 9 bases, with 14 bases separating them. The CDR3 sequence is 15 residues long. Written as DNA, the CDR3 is TGTGCCAGCAGTTTAGAGGCAGGGGAGACTTCACCCCTCCACTTT. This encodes CASSLEAGETSPLHF.

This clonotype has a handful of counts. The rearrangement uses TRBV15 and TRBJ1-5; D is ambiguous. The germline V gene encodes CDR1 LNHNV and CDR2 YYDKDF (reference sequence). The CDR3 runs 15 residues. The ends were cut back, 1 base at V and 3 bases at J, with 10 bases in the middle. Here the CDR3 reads CATSRGELLNQPQHF. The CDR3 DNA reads TGTGCCACCAGCAGAGGTGAATTGCTCAATCAGCCCCAGCATTTT. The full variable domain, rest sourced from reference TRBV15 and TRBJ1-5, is DAMVIQNPRYQVTQFGKPVTLSCSQTLNHNVMYWYQQKSSQAPKLLFHYYDKDFNNEADTPDNFQSRRPNTSFCFLDIRSPGLGDTAMYLCATSRGELLNQPQHFGDGTRLSIL.

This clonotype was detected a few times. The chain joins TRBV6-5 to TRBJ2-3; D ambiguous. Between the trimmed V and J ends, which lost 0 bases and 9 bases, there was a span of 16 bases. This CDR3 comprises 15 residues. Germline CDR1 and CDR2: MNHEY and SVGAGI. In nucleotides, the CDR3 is TGTGCCAGCAGTTACTCGCGGACCCCCTTGGCCACGCAGTATTTT. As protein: CASSYSRTPLATQYF.

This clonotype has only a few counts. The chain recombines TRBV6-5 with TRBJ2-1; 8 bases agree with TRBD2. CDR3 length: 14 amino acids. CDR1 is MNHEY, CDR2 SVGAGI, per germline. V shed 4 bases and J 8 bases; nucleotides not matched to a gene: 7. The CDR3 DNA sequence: TGTGCCAGCAGTTCGGGGGGGGCAGGGGATGAGCAGTTCTTC. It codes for CASSSGGAGDEQFF.

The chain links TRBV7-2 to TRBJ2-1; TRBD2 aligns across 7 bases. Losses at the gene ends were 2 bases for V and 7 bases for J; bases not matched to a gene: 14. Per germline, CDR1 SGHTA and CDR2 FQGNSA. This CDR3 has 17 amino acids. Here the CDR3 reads CASSLSLLSGRRNEQFF. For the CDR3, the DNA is TGTGCCAGCAGCTTATCCCTCTTGTCCGGGAGGAGGAATGAGCAGTTCTTC.

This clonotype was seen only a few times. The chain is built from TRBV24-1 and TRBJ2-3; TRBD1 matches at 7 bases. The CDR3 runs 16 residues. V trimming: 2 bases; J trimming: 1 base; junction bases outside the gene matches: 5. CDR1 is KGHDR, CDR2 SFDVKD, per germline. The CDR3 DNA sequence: TGTGCCACCAGTGATTCTGACAGGGTCGGCACAGATACGCAGTATTTT. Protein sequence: CATSDSDRVGTDTQYF.

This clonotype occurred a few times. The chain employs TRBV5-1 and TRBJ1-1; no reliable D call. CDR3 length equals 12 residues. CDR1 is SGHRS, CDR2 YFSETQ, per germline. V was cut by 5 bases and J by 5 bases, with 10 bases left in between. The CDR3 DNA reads TGCGCCAGCAGACGGGAGGAAACTGAAGCTTTCTTT. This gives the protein CASRREETEAFF.